These T cell receptor beta chains were read from a single sample in a study of T cells after yellow fever vaccination. TCRdb independently ran MiXCR on the 5' RACE reads; one entry per CDR3 protein. In the table there are roughly 30,000 distinct CDR3 sequences, over 5% of which are singletons. Sequenced here: PBMCs, either bulk or a sorted T-cell subset (CD4+, CD8+, memory, or dextramer-sorted; not recorded which), sampled on the day of the yellow fever booster vaccination. The receptors were sampled from a man aged 30 to 45 who received the YFV17D yellow fever vaccine. The CDR3 runs from the conserved cysteine through the conserved F or W. Each record gives: J gene, D gene, clone size, V gene, CDR3 protein, CDR3 DNA. The D gene is left open where the match is weak. Size values are once, few and many counts, or a class for expanded clones, and some rows have none.

J gene: TRBJ1-4; D gene: .; clone size: many; V gene: TRBV7-2; CDR3 protein: CASSLSGGEKLFF; CDR3 DNA: TGTGCCAGCAGCTTATCGGGTGGTGAAAAACTGTTTTTT
J gene: TRBJ2-7; D gene: .; clone size: many; V gene: TRBV10-3; CDR3 protein: CAIGGGYEQYF; CDR3 DNA: TGTGCCATCGGGGGAGGATACGAGCAGTACTTC
J gene: TRBJ2-7; D gene: TRBD2; clone size: many; V gene: TRBV27; CDR3 protein: CASSIGLAYEQYF; CDR3 DNA: TGTGCCAGCAGTATCGGACTAGCCTACGAGCAGTACTTC
J gene: TRBJ2-1; D gene: .; clone size: few; V gene: TRBV7-9; CDR3 protein: CASSEGAHWGEQFF; CDR3 DNA: TGTGCCAGCAGCGAAGGGGCCCACTGGGGTGAGCAGTTCTTC
J gene: TRBJ2-3; D gene: .; clone size: .; V gene: TRBV9; CDR3 protein: CASSVAGDTQYF; CDR3 DNA: TGTGCCAGCAGCGTAGCGGGGGATACGCAGTATTTT
J gene: TRBJ1-4; D gene: TRBD1; clone size: many; V gene: TRBV6-5; CDR3 protein: CASRRSQGGEKLFF; CDR3 DNA: TGTGCCAGCAGACGTTCACAGGGGGGGGAAAAACTGTTTTTT
J gene: TRBJ2-3; D gene: TRBD2; clone size: many; V gene: TRBV12-3/TRBV12-4; CDR3 protein: CARTGLKGPDTQYF; CDR3 DNA: TGTGCCAGGACGGGACTAAAAGGTCCAGATACGCAGTATTTT
J gene: TRBJ2-7; D gene: TRBD2; clone size: many; V gene: TRBV9; CDR3 protein: CASSLGTSGSYEQYF; CDR3 DNA: TGTGCCAGCAGCCTTGGGACTAGCGGATCCTACGAGCAGTACTTC
J gene: TRBJ2-1; D gene: .; clone size: few; V gene: TRBV2; CDR3 protein: CASSQGGLYNEQFF; CDR3 DNA: TGTGCCAGCAGTCAAGGAGGACTATACAATGAGCAGTTCTTC
J gene: TRBJ1-2; D gene: .; clone size: few; V gene: TRBV3-1; CDR3 protein: CASSQGAGAGVYGYTF; CDR3 DNA: TGTGCCAGCAGCCAAGGAGCCGGAGCAGGGGTGTATGGCTACACCTTC
J gene: TRBJ2-1; D gene: .; clone size: .; V gene: TRBV18; CDR3 protein: CASSRIVGTLYNEQFF; CDR3 DNA: TGTGCCAGCTCACGCATTGTCGGGACACTCTACAATGAGCAGTTCTTC
J gene: TRBJ2-1; D gene: TRBD2; clone size: many; V gene: TRBV20-1; CDR3 protein: CSARDKTSGLGSYNEQFF; CDR3 DNA: TGCAGTGCTAGAGATAAGACTAGCGGGCTCGGCTCCTACAATGAGCAGTTCTTC
J gene: TRBJ1-1; D gene: .; clone size: .; V gene: TRBV18; CDR3 protein: CASSPRETEAFF; CDR3 DNA: TGTGCCAGCTCACCCAGGGAAACTGAAGCTTTCTTT
J gene: TRBJ2-6; D gene: TRBD2; clone size: many; V gene: TRBV3-1; CDR3 protein: CASSRGLAGGAGANVLTF; CDR3 DNA: TGTGCCAGCAGCCGCGGACTAGCGGGAGGTGCTGGGGCCAACGTCCTGACTTTC
J gene: TRBJ2-7; D gene: TRBD2; clone size: many; V gene: TRBV5-1; CDR3 protein: CASNSGTYEQYF; CDR3 DNA: TGCGCCAGCAACAGCGGGACCTACGAGCAGTACTTC
J gene: TRBJ2-3; D gene: .; clone size: many; V gene: TRBV5-5; CDR3 protein: CASSFKDTQYF; CDR3 DNA: TGTGCCAGCAGCTTCAAGGATACGCAGTATTTT
J gene: TRBJ1-1; D gene: .; clone size: .; V gene: TRBV14; CDR3 protein: CASSQAGALGTEAFF; CDR3 DNA: TGTGCCAGCAGCCAAGCGGGGGCTCTAGGAACTGAAGCTTTCTTT
J gene: TRBJ2-2; D gene: TRBD1; clone size: .; V gene: TRBV28; CDR3 protein: CASDGQGVAGELFF; CDR3 DNA: TGTGCCAGCGACGGACAGGGGGTGGCCGGGGAGCTGTTTTTT
J gene: TRBJ2-5; D gene: TRBD2; clone size: many; V gene: TRBV18; CDR3 protein: CASSGLGETQYF; CDR3 DNA: TGTGCCAGCTCGGGACTAGGAGAGACCCAGTACTTC
J gene: TRBJ2-1; D gene: .; clone size: many; V gene: TRBV3-1; CDR3 protein: CASSQPTRKYNEQFF; CDR3 DNA: TGTGCCAGCAGCCAGCCAACTAGAAAGTACAATGAGCAGTTCTTC
J gene: TRBJ2-7; D gene: TRBD2; clone size: many; V gene: TRBV7-2; CDR3 protein: CASSLRGRAGEQYF; CDR3 DNA: TGTGCCAGCAGCTTACGTGGGAGGGCCGGGGAGCAGTACTTC
J gene: TRBJ1-1; D gene: .; clone size: many; V gene: TRBV7-9; CDR3 protein: CASSLMGGAEAFF; CDR3 DNA: TGTGCCAGCAGCTTAATGGGAGGAGCTGAAGCTTTCTTT
J gene: TRBJ2-7; D gene: TRBD1; clone size: few; V gene: TRBV6-2/TRBV6-3; CDR3 protein: CASSDDRANTYEQYF; CDR3 DNA: TGTGCCAGCAGCGACGACAGGGCGAATACCTACGAGCAGTACTTC
J gene: TRBJ2-2; D gene: .; clone size: many; V gene: TRBV3-1; CDR3 protein: CASSHSGELFF; CDR3 DNA: TGTGCCAGCAGCCATTCCGGGGAGCTGTTTTTT
J gene: TRBJ2-1; D gene: TRBD2; clone size: few; V gene: TRBV6-1; CDR3 protein: CASREGTSAYNEQFF; CDR3 DNA: TGTGCCAGCAGAGAGGGGACTAGCGCATACAATGAGCAGTTCTTC
J gene: TRBJ2-2; D gene: TRBD2; clone size: medium-sized; V gene: TRBV7-3; CDR3 protein: CASSLMAGDLATGELFF; CDR3 DNA: TGTGCCAGCAGCTTAATGGCGGGAGATCTGGCTACCGGGGAGCTGTTTTTT
J gene: TRBJ1-1; D gene: TRBD1; clone size: many; V gene: TRBV29-1; CDR3 protein: CSVLQGVEAFF; CDR3 DNA: TGCAGCGTTCTACAGGGGGTTGAAGCTTTCTTT
J gene: TRBJ2-5; D gene: TRBD2; clone size: many; V gene: TRBV30; CDR3 protein: CAWSVRTSGSLETQYF; CDR3 DNA: TGTGCCTGGAGTGTACGAACTAGCGGGAGTCTAGAGACCCAGTACTTC